Sequencing of this T cell receptor beta chain was carried out in a study of blood T cell repertoires in COVID-19. Study information: There were acute and convalescent COVID-19 samples, and they came from the United States, Italy and Spain. Sample material is recorded as cDNA or gDNA derived from T cells, B-cell-depleted T cells, or PBMCs.

This CDR3 spans 15 amino acids. Germline CDR1 is SGHTA and CDR2 is FQGNSA. Losses at the gene ends were 1 base for V and 5 bases for J; bases not matched to a gene: 4. Source study methods: How many nucleated cells were present was estimated from reference gene primer amplification. Assay: immunoSEQ multiplex PCR; the TCRdb copy retains only in-frame clones and omits some. V, J and clone size derive from that table, while D and trimming were established from the DNA sequence. The sample records over 110,000 clones, 88% being singletons. Sequencing used peripheral blood. This clonotype was sampled from a human donor in a cohort sampled during active COVID-19. The V call is TRBV7-2, the J call TRBJ2-5; 10 bases are shared with TRBD2. The CDR3, as DNA: TGTGCCAGCAGCTTAGGCAGAGCGGGGGGGGAGACCCAGTACTTC. Residues: CASSLGRAGGETQYF.